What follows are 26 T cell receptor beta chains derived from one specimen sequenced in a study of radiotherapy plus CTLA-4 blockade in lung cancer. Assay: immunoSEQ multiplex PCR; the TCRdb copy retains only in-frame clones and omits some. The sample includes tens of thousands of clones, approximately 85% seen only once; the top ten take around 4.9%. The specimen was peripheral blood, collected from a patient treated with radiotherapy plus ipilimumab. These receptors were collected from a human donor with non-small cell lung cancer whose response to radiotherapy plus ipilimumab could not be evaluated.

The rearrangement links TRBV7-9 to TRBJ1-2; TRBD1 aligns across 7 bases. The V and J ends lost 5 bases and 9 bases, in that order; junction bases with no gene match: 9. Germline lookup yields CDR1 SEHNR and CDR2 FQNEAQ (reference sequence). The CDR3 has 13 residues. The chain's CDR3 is CASSPTGTGRYTF. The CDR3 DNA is TGTGCCAGCAGCCCGACAGGGACCGGACGCTACACCTTC.

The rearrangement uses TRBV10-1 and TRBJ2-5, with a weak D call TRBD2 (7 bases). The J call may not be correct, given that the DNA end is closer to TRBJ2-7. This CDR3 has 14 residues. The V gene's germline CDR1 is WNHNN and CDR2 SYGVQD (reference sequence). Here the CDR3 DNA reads TGCGCCGCCTATCTAGGGGGGGCCGTATACGAGCAGTACTTC. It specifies CAAYLGGAVYEQYF.

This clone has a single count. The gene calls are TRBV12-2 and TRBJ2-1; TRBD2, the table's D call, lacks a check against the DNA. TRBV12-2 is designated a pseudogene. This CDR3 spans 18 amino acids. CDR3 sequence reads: CASRLVGVADFSYNEQFF. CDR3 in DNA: TGTGCAAGTCGCTTAGTAGGAGTAGCGGACTTCTCCTACAATGAGCAGTTCTTC.

As DNA, the CDR3 is TGTGCCAGCAGTGAGGGGACAGTCAATCAGCCCCAGCATTTT. This codes for CASSEGTVNQPQHF. This chain joins TRBV6-1 and TRBJ1-5; the match to TRBD1 covers 7 bases. CDR1 and CDR2 (germline): MNHNS, SASEGT. The CDR3 covers 14 residues. V trimming: 3 bases; J trimming: 3 bases; junction bases outside the gene matches: 2.

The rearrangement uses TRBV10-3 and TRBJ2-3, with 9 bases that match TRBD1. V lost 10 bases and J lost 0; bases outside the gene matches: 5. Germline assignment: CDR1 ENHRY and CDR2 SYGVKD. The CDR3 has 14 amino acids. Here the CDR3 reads CATTTGGSTDTQYF. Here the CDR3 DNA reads TGTGCCACCACAACAGGGGGCAGCACAGATACGCAGTATTTT.

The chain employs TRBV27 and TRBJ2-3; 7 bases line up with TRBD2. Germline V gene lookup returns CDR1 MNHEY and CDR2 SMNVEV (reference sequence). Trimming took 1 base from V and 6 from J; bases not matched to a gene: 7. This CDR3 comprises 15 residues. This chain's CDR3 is CASSLWGGAWDTQYF. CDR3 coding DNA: TGTGCCAGCAGTTTATGGGGGGGAGCTTGGGATACGCAGTATTTT.

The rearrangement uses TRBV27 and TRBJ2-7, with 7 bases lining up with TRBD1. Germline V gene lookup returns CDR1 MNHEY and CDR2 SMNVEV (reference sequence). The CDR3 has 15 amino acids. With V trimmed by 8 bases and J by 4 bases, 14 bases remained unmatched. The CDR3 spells CASRDSTGDLYEQYF. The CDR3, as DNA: TGTGCCAGCCGAGACTCTACAGGGGACCTTTACGAGCAGTACTTC.

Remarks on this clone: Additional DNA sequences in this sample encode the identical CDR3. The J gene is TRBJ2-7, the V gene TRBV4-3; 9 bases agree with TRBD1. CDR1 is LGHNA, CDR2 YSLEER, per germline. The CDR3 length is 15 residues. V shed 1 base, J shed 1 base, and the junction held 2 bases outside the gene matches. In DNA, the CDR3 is TGCGCCAGCAGCCAAGGGACAGGGGCATCCTACGAGCAGTACTTC. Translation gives CASSQGTGASYEQYF.

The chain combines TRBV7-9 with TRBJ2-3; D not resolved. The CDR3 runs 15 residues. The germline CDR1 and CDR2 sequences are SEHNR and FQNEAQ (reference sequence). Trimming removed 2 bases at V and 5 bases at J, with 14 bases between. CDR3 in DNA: TGTGCCAGCAGCTTACCCAGGAATTATGGAGATACGCAGTATTTT. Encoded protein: CASSLPRNYGDTQYF.

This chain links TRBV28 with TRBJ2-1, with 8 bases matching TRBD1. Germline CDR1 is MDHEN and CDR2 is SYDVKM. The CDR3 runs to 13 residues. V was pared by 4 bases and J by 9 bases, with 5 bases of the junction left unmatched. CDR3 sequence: CASSSTGVGEQFF. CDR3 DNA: TGTGCCAGCAGTTCGACAGGGGTGGGTGAGCAGTTCTTC.

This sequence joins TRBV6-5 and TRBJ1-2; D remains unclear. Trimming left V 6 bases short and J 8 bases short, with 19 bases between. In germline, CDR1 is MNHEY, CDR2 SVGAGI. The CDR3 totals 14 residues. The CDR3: CASRSAGGVRGYTF. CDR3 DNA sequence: TGTGCCAGCAGATCGGCAGGCGGGGTGCGGGGCTACACCTTC.

In DNA, the CDR3 is TGTGCCAGCAGTGATACGAACACCGGGGAGCTGTTTTTT. Amino acids: CASSDTNTGELFF. The chain joins TRBV2 to TRBJ2-2; no clear D gene. Germline V gene data show CDR1 as SNHLY and CDR2 as FYNNEI. This CDR3 comprises 13 residues. V was clipped by 3 bases and J by 0 bases, with 2 bases between them.

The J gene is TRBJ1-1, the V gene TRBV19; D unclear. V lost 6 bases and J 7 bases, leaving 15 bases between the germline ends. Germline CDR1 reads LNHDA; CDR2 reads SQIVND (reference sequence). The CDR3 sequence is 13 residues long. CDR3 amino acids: CASSPRFAGEAFF. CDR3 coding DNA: TGTGCCAGTAGCCCACGGTTTGCAGGTGAAGCTTTCTTT.

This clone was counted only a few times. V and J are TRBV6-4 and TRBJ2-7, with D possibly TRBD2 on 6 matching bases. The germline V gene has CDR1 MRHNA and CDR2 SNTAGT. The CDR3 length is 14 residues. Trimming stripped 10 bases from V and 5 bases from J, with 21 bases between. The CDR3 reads CAIPGGKGFHEQYF. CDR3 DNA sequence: TGTGCCATCCCCGGGGGTAAAGGGTTCCACGAGCAGTACTTC.

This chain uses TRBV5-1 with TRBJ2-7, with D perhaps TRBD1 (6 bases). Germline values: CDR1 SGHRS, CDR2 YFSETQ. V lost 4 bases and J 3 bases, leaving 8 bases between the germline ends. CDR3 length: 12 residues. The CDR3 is CASSPRGYEQYF. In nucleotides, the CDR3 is TGCGCCAGCAGCCCCAGGGGCTACGAGCAGTACTTC.

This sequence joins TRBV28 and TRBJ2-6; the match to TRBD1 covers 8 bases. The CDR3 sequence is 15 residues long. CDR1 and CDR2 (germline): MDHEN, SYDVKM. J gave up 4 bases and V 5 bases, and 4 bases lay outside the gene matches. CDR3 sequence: CASSPQGAGANVLTF. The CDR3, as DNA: TGTGCCAGCAGTCCGCAGGGGGCCGGGGCCAACGTCCTGACTTTC. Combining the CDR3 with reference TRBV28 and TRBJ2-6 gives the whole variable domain DVKVTQSSRYLVKRTGEKVFLECVQDMDHENMFWYRQDPGLGLRLIYFSYDVKMKEKGDIPEGYSVSREKKERFSLILESASTNQTSMYLCASSPQGAGANVLTFGAGSRLTVL.

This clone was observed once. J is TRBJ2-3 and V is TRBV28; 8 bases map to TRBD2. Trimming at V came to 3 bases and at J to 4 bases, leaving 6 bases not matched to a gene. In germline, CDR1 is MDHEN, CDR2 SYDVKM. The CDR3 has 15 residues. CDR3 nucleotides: TGTGCCAGCAGTTTTCTCGACGGGGGGGCAGATACGCAGTATTTT. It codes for CASSFLDGGADTQYF.

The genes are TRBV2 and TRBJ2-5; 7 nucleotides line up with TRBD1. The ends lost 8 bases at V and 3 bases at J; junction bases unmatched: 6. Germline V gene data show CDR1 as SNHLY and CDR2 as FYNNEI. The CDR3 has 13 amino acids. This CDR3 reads CASRRDSEETQYF. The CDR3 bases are TGTGCCAGCCGCCGGGACAGCGAAGAGACCCAGTACTTC.

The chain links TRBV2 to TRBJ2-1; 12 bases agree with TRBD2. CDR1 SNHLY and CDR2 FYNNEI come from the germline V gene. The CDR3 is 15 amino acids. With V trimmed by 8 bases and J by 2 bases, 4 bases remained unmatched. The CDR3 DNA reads TGTGCCAGCCTCTGGACTAGCGGGGCCTACAATGAGCAGTTCTTC. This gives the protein CASLWTSGAYNEQFF.

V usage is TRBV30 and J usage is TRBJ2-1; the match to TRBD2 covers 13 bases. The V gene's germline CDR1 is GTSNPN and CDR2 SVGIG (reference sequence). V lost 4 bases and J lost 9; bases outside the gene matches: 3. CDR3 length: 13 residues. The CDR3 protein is CAWTRTSGSEQFF. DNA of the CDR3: TGTGCCTGGACCCGGACTAGCGGGAGTGAGCAGTTCTTC.

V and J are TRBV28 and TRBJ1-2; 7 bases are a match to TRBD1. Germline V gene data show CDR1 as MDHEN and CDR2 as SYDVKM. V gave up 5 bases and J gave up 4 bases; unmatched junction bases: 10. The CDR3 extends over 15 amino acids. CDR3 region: CASSATGRGVYGYTF. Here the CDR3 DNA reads TGTGCCAGCAGTGCGACAGGGCGTGGTGTCTATGGCTACACCTTC.

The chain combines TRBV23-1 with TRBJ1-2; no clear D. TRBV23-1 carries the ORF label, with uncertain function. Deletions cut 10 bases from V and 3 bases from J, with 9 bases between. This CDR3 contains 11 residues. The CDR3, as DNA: TGCGCCACCCAAAATCACTATGGCTACACCTTC. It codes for CATQNHYGYTF.

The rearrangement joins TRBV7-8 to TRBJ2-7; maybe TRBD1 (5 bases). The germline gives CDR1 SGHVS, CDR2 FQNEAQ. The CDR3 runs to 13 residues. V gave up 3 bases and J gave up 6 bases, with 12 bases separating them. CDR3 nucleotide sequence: TGTGCCAGCAGCTTTTTGTTGCAGGGCGAGCAGTACTTC. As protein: CASSFLLQGEQYF.

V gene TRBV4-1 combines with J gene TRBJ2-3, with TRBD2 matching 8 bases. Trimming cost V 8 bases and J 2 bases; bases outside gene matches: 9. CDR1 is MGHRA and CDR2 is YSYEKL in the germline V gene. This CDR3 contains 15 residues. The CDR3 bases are TGCGCCAGCTCCCGGGGGGGAGGGCCCACAGATACGCAGTATTTT. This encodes CASSRGGGPTDTQYF.

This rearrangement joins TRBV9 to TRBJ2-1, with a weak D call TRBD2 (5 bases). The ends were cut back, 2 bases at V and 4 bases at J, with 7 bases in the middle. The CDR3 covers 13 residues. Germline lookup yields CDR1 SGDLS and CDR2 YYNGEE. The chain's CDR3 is CASSVGVYNEQFF. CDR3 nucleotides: TGTGCCAGCAGCGTGGGAGTGTACAATGAGCAGTTCTTC.

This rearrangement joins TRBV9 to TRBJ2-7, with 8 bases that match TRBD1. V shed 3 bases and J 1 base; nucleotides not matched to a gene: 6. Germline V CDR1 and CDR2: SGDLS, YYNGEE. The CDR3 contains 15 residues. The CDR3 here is CASSAEDRASYEQYF. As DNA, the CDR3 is TGTGCCAGCAGCGCCGAGGACAGGGCTTCCTACGAGCAGTACTTC.